The 20 T cell receptor beta chains in this list originate from one sample, sequenced in a study of cytotoxic CD8 clonotypes in ibrutinib-treated CLL. The method was immunoSEQ multiplex PCR; TCRdb's version includes in-frame clones alone and lacks a portion of them. The table has roughly 150,000 clones, approximately 80% seen once. The specimen comprised PBMCs, sampled after 24 months of ibrutinib treatment. The receptor set was obtained from a human donor with chronic lymphocytic leukemia.

The chain links TRBV7-9 to TRBJ2-2; D is uncertain. The CDR3 has 13 residues. The V end lost 5 bases, the J end lost 6 bases, and 10 bases lay between the germline ends. CDR1 is SEHNR and CDR2 is FQNEAQ in the germline V gene (reference sequence). The CDR3 is CASSPAGAGELFF. In nucleotides, the CDR3 is TGTGCCAGCAGCCCGGCTGGGGCCGGGGAGCTGTTTTTT.

J is TRBJ1-6 and V is TRBV30; TRBD1 matches at 9 bases. V shed 5 bases, J shed 6 bases, and the junction held 2 bases outside the gene matches. The CDR3 has 13 residues. Germline values: CDR1 GTSNPN, CDR2 SVGIG (reference sequence). The CDR3 spells CAWATGGNSPLHF. In nucleotides, the CDR3 is TGTGCCTGGGCGACAGGGGGTAATTCACCCCTCCACTTT.

The chain couples TRBV9 to TRBJ1-1; no clear D gene. There are 12 residues in the CDR3. Germline CDR1 is SGDLS and CDR2 is YYNGEE. The V and J ends lost 0 bases and 7 bases respectively, with 7 bases between them. CDR3 sequence: CASSVEGSEAFF. In DNA, the CDR3 is TGTGCCAGCAGCGTAGAAGGCAGTGAAGCTTTCTTT.

The rearrangement joins TRBV5-6 to TRBJ2-7; 12 bases match TRBD1. Germline lookup yields CDR1 SGHDT and CDR2 YYEEEE. This CDR3 contains 15 residues. V lost 4 bases, J lost 5 bases, and 7 bases stayed unmatched. CDR3 nucleotides: TGTGCCAGCAGCGGGTCGGGACAGGGGGCCCACGAGCAGTACTTC. Its protein is CASSGSGQGAHEQYF.

The chain has TRBV5-1 and TRBJ2-5; D unresolved. This CDR3 has 13 amino acids. V was cut by 4 bases and J by 1 base, with 8 bases left in between. From germline, CDR1 is SGHRS and CDR2 YFSETQ. In DNA form, the CDR3 reads TGCGCCAGCAGCCCCCAGCCCCAAGAGACCCAGTACTTC. It is translated as CASSPQPQETQYF.

The rearrangement joins TRBV21-1 to TRBJ1-1. TRBV21-1 is marked as a pseudogene. The CDR3 sequence is 10 residues long. The CDR3 bases are TGTGCCAGCAGCAAAGGCGGGGCTTTCTTT. Translation: CASSKGGAFF.

The V gene is TRBV28, the J gene TRBJ1-6; 8 nucleotides agree with TRBD1. There are 15 residues in the CDR3. Germline CDR1 MDHEN, CDR2 SYDVKM. Losses at the gene ends were 7 bases for V and 6 bases for J; bases not matched to a gene: 8. The CDR3 reads CASTLGQGSNSPLHF. In DNA form, the CDR3 reads TGTGCCAGCACTCTCGGACAGGGTAGTAATTCACCCCTCCACTTT. Looking up the rest from reference TRBV28 and TRBJ1-6 gives the full variable domain: DVKVTQSSRYLVKRTGEKVFLECVQDMDHENMFWYRQDPGLGLRLIYFSYDVKMKEKGDIPEGYSVSREKKERFSLILESASTNQTSMYLCASTLGQGSNSPLHFGNGTRLTVT.

This clone was counted a single time. For the CDR3, the DNA is TGTGCCAGCAGTGGGGCGACAGGGGGGGAAAAACTGTTTTTT. Protein product: CASSGATGGEKLFF. The rearrangement links TRBV6-1 to TRBJ1-4, with 9 bases fitting TRBD1. The ends lost 4 bases at V and 8 bases at J; junction bases unmatched: 5. Germline V gives CDR1 MNHNS, CDR2 SASEGT. This CDR3 spans 14 amino acids.

A single count supports this clone. This chain links TRBV11-1 with TRBJ2-5; TRBD2 aligns across 9 bases. The CDR3 has 15 residues. V lost 5 bases, J lost 5 bases, and 9 bases stayed unmatched. Germline V lookup: CDR1 SGHAT, CDR2 FQDESV (reference sequence). CDR3 coding DNA: TGTGCCAGCAGCGCCCGTGCGGGAGGGCCCGAGACCCAGTACTTC. Protein product: CASSARAGGPETQYF.

This sequence joins TRBV18 and TRBJ1-1; D is unresolved. V was pared by 4 bases and J by 4 bases, with 13 bases between. The CDR3 has 14 residues. Germline CDR1 and CDR2: KGHSH and LQKENI. CDR3 nucleotide sequence: TGTGCCAGCTCACTAACCATCGGTGGCACTGAAGCTTTCTTT. It specifies CASSLTIGGTEAFF.

A few counts support this clone. J is TRBJ2-3 and V is TRBV9, with D tentatively TRBD1 (6 bases). CDR3 length: 15 residues. V lost 4 bases and J lost 2, with 14 bases in between. Germline V gene data show CDR1 as SGDLS and CDR2 as YYNGEE. CDR3 DNA: TGTGCCAGCAGCCGAGGGGGAACCAACACAGATACGCAGTATTTT. Translating gives CASSRGGTNTDTQYF.

The V call is TRBV7-3, the J call TRBJ2-7; no clear D. The CDR3 totals 14 residues. Trimming removed 8 bases from V and 0 bases from J, with 14 bases in between. Germline V gives CDR1 SGHTA, CDR2 FQGTGA. CDR3 region: CASALGPSSYEQYF. CDR3 nucleotide sequence: TGTGCCAGCGCACTGGGCCCCAGCTCCTACGAGCAGTACTTC.

This clone was detected once. Other DNA sequences of this sample code for an identical CDR3. V usage is TRBV28 and J usage is TRBJ1-2, with D perhaps TRBD1 (5 bases). Germline CDR1 is MDHEN and CDR2 is SYDVKM. CDR3 length: 13 residues. Trimming removed 6 bases at V and 7 bases at J, with 15 bases between. The CDR3: CASSLAGAGGYTF. CDR3 DNA: TGTGCCAGCAGCCTTGCTGGGGCTGGTGGCTACACCTTC.

The chain uses TRBV7-9 and TRBJ1-4; a weak D match, TRBD1 (6 bases). Germline assignment: CDR1 SEHNR and CDR2 FQNEAQ (reference sequence). Trimming removed 4 bases from V and 3 bases from J, with 12 bases in between. The CDR3 has 15 amino acids. The CDR3 DNA follows: TGTGCCAGCAGCTCCTCCGGACAGTCTAATGAAAAACTGTTTTTT. Translation gives CASSSSGQSNEKLFF.

The chain combines TRBV7-9 with TRBJ1-1; D remains ambiguous. The CDR3 is made up of 13 amino acids. Germline CDR1 is SEHNR and CDR2 is FQNEAQ (reference sequence). V lost 5 bases and J 1 base, leaving 8 bases between the germline ends. Here the CDR3 reads CASSPAGNTEAFF. The CDR3 nucleotides are TGTGCCAGCAGCCCCGCAGGGAACACTGAAGCTTTCTTT. Together with reference TRBV7-9 and TRBJ1-1, the CDR3 gives the full variable domain: DTGVSQNPRHKITKRGQNVTFRCDPISEHNRLYWYRQTLGQGPEFLTYFQNEAQLEKSRLLSDRFSAERPKGSFSTLEIQRTEQGDSAMYLCASSPAGNTEAFFGQGTRLTVV.

The rearrangement uses TRBV4-2 and TRBJ1-1; 9 nucleotides match TRBD1. After removal of 4 bases from V and 6 bases from J, the junction contained 9 bases not matched to a gene. Looked up from germline, CDR1 is LGHNA and CDR2 is YNFKEQ. CDR3 length: 15 residues. The CDR3 region is CASSPSPGQGPEAFF. Written as DNA, the CDR3 is TGTGCCAGCAGCCCCTCTCCGGGACAGGGCCCTGAAGCTTTCTTT.

The V gene is TRBV11-3, the J gene TRBJ2-1; D may be TRBD1 (6 bases). The V gene's germline CDR1 is SGHNT and CDR2 YENEEA. The CDR3 length is 13 residues. V was pared by 2 bases and J by 8 bases, with 10 bases between. CDR3: CASSLTGPDEQFF. Here the CDR3 DNA reads TGTGCCAGCAGCTTAACAGGGCCCGATGAGCAGTTCTTC.

The V gene is TRBV2, the J gene TRBJ2-7; 9 bases map to TRBD2. Germline V CDR1 and CDR2: SNHLY, FYNNEI. This CDR3 has 15 residues. Trimming at V came to 3 bases and at J to 2 bases, leaving 5 bases not matched to a gene. This chain's CDR3 is CASSEGLARTYEQYF. Here the CDR3 DNA reads TGTGCCAGCAGTGAGGGACTAGCCAGAACCTACGAGCAGTACTTC.

The chain employs TRBV5-1 and TRBJ2-7; no firm D call. This CDR3 is 17 amino acids long. Germline V lookup: CDR1 SGHRS, CDR2 YFSETQ. V lost 0 bases and J lost 0, with 16 bases in between. This CDR3 is CASSLGLGSDNSYEQYF. The CDR3 DNA follows: TGCGCCAGCAGCTTGGGGTTGGGGTCCGATAACTCCTACGAGCAGTACTTC.

The CDR3 loop is CSVGDLPNQPQHF. The CDR3 nucleotides are TGCAGCGTTGGGGACCTCCCAAATCAGCCCCAGCATTTT. The rearrangement links TRBV29-1 to TRBJ1-5, with D possibly TRBD1 on 5 matching bases. Germline CDR1 SQVTM, CDR2 ANQGSEA. The germline V and J ends were trimmed by 4 bases and 4 bases, with 11 bases remaining between them. CDR3 length: 13 residues.